The 14 T cell receptor beta chains presented below share a single source sample, sequenced in a study of blood T cell repertoires in COVID-19. The assay was immunoSEQ multiplex PCR, and TCRdb's table has in-frame clones only and misses some. The data show 100,000 to 130,000 clones, around 92% seen once. Sequenced input: peripheral blood. The receptors shown here come from a man aged 35-49 years with active or convalescent COVID-19.

The rearrangement uses TRBV6-1 and TRBJ2-1; 9 bases match TRBD2. The CDR3 length is 14 residues. CDR1 is MNHNS, CDR2 SASEGT, per germline. V lost 2 bases to trimming and J lost 8 bases; unmatched junction nucleotides: 4. CDR3 sequence: CASSELAGWDEQFF. The CDR3 region has the DNA TGTGCCAGCAGTGAACTAGCGGGATGGGATGAGCAGTTCTTC.

This sequence joins TRBV3-1 (or the pseudogene TRBV3-2) and TRBJ2-7, with 8 bases identical to TRBD1. The V and J ends lost 1 base and 6 bases, in that order; junction bases with no gene match: 20. The CDR3 totals 19 residues. The V gene's germline CDR1 is LGHDT and CDR2 YNNKEL (reference sequence). The CDR3 DNA is TGTGCCAGCAGCCAAGTGGGACAGGAGGCTATAACGTACGAGTCCGAGCAGTACTTC. As protein: CASSQVGQEAITYESEQYF.

V usage is TRBV7-2 and J usage is TRBJ1-1; D uncertain. Trimming pared 5 bases from V and 7 bases from J, leaving 11 bases between. In germline, CDR1 is SGHTA, CDR2 FQGNSA. The CDR3 loop spans 12 amino acids. CDR3 protein: CASSPVTLEAFF. Written as DNA, the CDR3 is TGTGCCAGCAGCCCGGTAACCCTTGAAGCTTTCTTT.

The gene calls are TRBV12-5 and TRBJ2-1, with 7 nucleotides matching TRBD1. Losses at the gene ends were 0 bases for V and 10 bases for J; bases not matched to a gene: 15. The CDR3 is 17 amino acids. The germline V gene encodes CDR1 LGHNT and CDR2 FRNRAP. CDR3 protein: CASGLVLTGQTSGEQFF. As DNA, the CDR3 is TGTGCTAGTGGTTTGGTTCTCACGGGACAGACTTCAGGGGAGCAGTTCTTC.

This clone was counted a single time. The V and J genes are TRBV6-2 or TRBV6-3 and TRBJ1-2; 7 nucleotides align to TRBD1. The ends lost 5 bases at V and 7 bases at J; junction bases unmatched: 10. Germline V CDR1 and CDR2: MNHEY, SVGEGT. The CDR3 contains 14 residues. The CDR3 DNA reads TGTGCCAGCAGTGCCGGGACAGTCGGGAGTGGCTACACCTTC. Translating gives CASSAGTVGSGYTF.

This sequence joins TRBV9 and TRBJ2-1; 8 nucleotides align to TRBD2. The germline gives CDR1 SGDLS, CDR2 YYNGEE. The CDR3 runs to 15 residues. V trimming: 4 bases; J trimming: 9 bases; junction bases outside the gene matches: 12. DNA for the CDR3: TGTGCCAGCAGCACACCCGGGACTAGGAAAGGTGAGCAGTTCTTC. Its translation: CASSTPGTRKGEQFF.

The chain couples TRBV7-8 to TRBJ2-3; D remains ambiguous. The germline CDR1 and CDR2 sequences are SGHVS and FQNEAQ. Trimming stripped 5 bases from V and 6 bases from J, with 9 bases between. This CDR3 is built from 12 residues. The CDR3 DNA sequence: TGTGCCAGCAGCCCGCACTTGGATACGCAGTATTTT. Residues: CASSPHLDTQYF.

This chain links TRBV28 with TRBJ2-5, with D unresolved. The CDR3 spans 12 residues. The germline V gene has CDR1 MDHEN and CDR2 SYDVKM. CDR3: CASRVDVETQYF. The CDR3 DNA sequence: TGTGCTAGCCGGGTCGACGTGGAGACCCAGTACTTC. The full variable domain, with the rest looked up from reference TRBV28 and TRBJ2-5, is DVKVTQSSRYLVKRTGEKVFLECVQDMDHENMFWYRQDPGLGLRLIYFSYDVKMKEKGDIPEGYSVSREKKERFSLILESASTNQTSMYLCASRVDVETQYFGPGTRLLVL.

The chain carries TRBV3-1 (or the pseudogene TRBV3-2) and TRBJ2-7; TRBD2 is a possible D gene (5 bases). This CDR3 spans 14 amino acids. The germline V gene encodes CDR1 LGHDT and CDR2 YNNKEL (reference sequence). V lost 1 base and J lost 2, with 9 bases in between. The CDR3: CASSQAAGTYEQYF. The CDR3 nucleotides are TGTGCCAGCAGCCAAGCCGCGGGTACCTACGAGCAGTACTTC.

This chain connects TRBV2 to TRBJ2-6; 11 bases are a match to TRBD1. Germline CDR1 and CDR2: SNHLY and FYNNEI. Trimming took 5 bases from V and 3 from J; bases not matched to a gene: 3. This CDR3 spans 16 amino acids. The CDR3 reads CASSSDRGLGANVLTF. The CDR3 DNA is TGTGCCAGCAGTTCGGACAGGGGGCTTGGGGCCAACGTCCTGACTTTC.

Concerning this clone itself: A read error may explain this, as a much larger clone is one base away. The same CDR3 also results from other DNA sequences found in this sample. The V and J genes are TRBV7-2 and TRBJ1-1, with 9 bases matching TRBD1. The length of the CDR3 is 14 residues. Trimming cost V 5 bases and J 2 bases; bases outside gene matches: 3. Germline V gives CDR1 SGHTA, CDR2 FQGNSA. The CDR3 reads CASSAGQGNTEAFF. The CDR3 DNA reads TGTGCCAGCAGCGCGGGACAGGGAAACACTGAAGCTTTCTTT.

The chain carries TRBV7-9 and TRBJ2-4; D remains ambiguous. V shed 6 bases and J shed 4 bases, with 10 bases lying between them. This CDR3 is 13 amino acids long. CDR1 is SEHNR, CDR2 FQNEAQ, per germline (reference sequence). The CDR3 protein is CASSDTEKNIQYF. The CDR3 DNA sequence: TGTGCCAGCAGTGACACCGAGAAAAACATTCAGTACTTC.

This clone was detected only once. The chain joins TRBV10-1 to TRBJ2-7; TRBD1 matches 7 bases. CDR1 and CDR2 from the germline V gene are WNHNN and SYGVQD (reference sequence). The J segment lost 2 bases and the V segment lost 10 bases, leaving 14 bases of the junction unmatched. The CDR3 is 15 amino acids. In nucleotides, the CDR3 is TGCGCCACCCCTTGGGGACGGGACAGTACCTACGAGCAGTACTTC. This gives the protein CATPWGRDSTYEQYF.

This clone has only one observation. The V gene is TRBV27, the J gene TRBJ1-4; D remains ambiguous. Trimming stripped 3 bases from V and 5 bases from J, with 10 bases between. Germline lookup yields CDR1 MNHEY and CDR2 SMNVEV (reference sequence). The CDR3 runs to 14 residues. The CDR3 reads CASSFGTENEKLFF. Written as DNA, the CDR3 is TGTGCCAGCAGTTTCGGAACAGAAAATGAAAAACTGTTTTTT.